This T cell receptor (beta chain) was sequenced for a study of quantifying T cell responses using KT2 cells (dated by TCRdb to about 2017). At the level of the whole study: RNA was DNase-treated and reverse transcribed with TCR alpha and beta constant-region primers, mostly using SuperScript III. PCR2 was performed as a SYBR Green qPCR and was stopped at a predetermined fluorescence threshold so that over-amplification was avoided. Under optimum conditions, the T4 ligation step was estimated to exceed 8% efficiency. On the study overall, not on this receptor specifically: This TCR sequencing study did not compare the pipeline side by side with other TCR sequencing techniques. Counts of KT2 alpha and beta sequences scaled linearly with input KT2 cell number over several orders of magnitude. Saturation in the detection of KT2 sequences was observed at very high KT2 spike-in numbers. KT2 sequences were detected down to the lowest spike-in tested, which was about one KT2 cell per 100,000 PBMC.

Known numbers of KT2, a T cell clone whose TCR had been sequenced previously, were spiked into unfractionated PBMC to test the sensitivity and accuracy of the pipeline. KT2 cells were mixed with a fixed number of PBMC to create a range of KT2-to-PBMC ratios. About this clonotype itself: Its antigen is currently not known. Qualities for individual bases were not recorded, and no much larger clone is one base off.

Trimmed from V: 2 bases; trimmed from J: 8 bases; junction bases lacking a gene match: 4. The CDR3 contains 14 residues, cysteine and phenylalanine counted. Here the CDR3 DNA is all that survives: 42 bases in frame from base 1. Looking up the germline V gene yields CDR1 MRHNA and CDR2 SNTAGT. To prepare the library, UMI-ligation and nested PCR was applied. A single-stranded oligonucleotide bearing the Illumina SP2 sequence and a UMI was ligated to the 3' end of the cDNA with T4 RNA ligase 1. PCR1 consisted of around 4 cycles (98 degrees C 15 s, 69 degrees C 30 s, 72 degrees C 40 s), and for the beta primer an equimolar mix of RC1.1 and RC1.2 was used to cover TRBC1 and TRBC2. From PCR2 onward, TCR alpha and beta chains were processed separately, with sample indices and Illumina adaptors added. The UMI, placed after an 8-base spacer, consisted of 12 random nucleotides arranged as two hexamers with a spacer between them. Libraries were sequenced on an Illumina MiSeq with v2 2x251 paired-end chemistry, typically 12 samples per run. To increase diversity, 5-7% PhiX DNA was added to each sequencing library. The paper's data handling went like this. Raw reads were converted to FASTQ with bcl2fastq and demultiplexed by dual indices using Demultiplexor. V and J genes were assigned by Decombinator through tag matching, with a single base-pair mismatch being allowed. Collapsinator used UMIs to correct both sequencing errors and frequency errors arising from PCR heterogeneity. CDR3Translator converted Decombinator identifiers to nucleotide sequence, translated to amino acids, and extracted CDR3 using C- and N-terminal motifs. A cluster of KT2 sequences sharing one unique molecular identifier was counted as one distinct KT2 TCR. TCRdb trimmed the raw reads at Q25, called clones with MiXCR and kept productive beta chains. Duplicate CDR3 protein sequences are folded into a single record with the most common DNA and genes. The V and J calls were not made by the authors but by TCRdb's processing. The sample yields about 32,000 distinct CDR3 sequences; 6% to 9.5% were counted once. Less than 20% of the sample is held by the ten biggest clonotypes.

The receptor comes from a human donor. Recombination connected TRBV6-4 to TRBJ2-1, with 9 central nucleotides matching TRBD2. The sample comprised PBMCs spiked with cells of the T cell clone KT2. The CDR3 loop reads CASSDGGRGDEQFF. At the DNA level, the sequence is TGTGCCAGCAGTGACGGCGGGAGGGGCGATGAGCAGTTCTTC.